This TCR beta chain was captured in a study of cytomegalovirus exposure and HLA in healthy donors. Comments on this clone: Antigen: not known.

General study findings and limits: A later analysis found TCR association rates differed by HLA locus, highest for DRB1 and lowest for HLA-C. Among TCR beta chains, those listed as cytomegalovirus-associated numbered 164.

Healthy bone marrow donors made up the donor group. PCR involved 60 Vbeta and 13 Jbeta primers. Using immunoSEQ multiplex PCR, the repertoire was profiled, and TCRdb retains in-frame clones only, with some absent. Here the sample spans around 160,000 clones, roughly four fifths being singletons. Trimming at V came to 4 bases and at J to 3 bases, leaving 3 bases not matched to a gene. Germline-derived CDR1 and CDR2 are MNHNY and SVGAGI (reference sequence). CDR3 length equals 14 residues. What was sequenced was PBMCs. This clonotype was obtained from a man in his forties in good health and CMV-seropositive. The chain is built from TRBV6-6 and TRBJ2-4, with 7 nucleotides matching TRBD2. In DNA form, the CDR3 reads TGTGCCAGCAGTTTGGGGGGGGGCAAAAACATTCAGTACTTC. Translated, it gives CASSLGGGKNIQYF.